The 28 T cell receptor beta chains in this list originate from one sample, sequenced in a study of blood T cells in healthy people across ages. The use of a sample-barcoded 5' primer and a J-beta primer mix characterized a second PCR of about 7 to 12 cycles. TCRdb ran MiXCR on the 5' RACE reads and lists one entry per CDR3 protein. The repertoire holds 1,500,000 or so distinct CDR3 sequences, with about 45% as singletons. The source material was blood. Source of these receptors: a woman aged 18-35 years in good health.

V is TRBV12-3 or TRBV12-4 and J is TRBJ1-6; D is ambiguous. The CDR3 is 14 residues long. Trimming cost V 10 bases and J 8 bases, with 18 bases left between them. CDR3 sequence (DNA): TGTGCCAACCCCCAAGGGAGTTGGGATTCACCCCTCCACTTT. It specifies CANPQGSWDSPLHF.

With respect to this clonotype: Relative to the germline gene, one junction end is altered; a read error may explain this. The DNA for the CDR3 is TGTGCTAGCAGTTCAGGGGCCCCCTACAAGCAGTACTTC. Amino acids: CASSSGAPYKQYF. The J gene is TRBJ2-5, the V gene TRBV12-3 or TRBV12-4, with a weak D call TRBD1 (6 bases). The CDR3 is made up of 13 amino acids.

This clonotype was picked up a small number of times. This rearrangement joins TRBV12-3 or TRBV12-4 to TRBJ2-3, with D possibly being TRBD2 (7 bases). V dropped 7 bases and J dropped 1 base, with 21 bases sitting between them. The CDR3 length is 17 residues. CDR3 region: CASIEGEGRLGTDTQYF. The CDR3 DNA reads TGTGCCAGCATTGAGGGGGAGGGACGACTTGGCACAGATACGCAGTATTTT.

The J gene is TRBJ2-3, the V gene TRBV7-9; 7 nucleotides agree with TRBD1. J gave up 6 bases and V 7 bases, and 7 bases lay outside the gene matches. The CDR3 is 13 amino acids. Per the germline V gene, CDR1 is SEHNR and CDR2 is FQNEAQ (reference sequence). CDR3: CASNLLTGDTQYF. The CDR3, as DNA: TGTGCCAGCAACCTACTGACAGGGGATACGCAGTATTTT.

The gene calls are TRBV30 and TRBJ2-5; D unclear. The CDR3 contains 13 residues. V lost 3 bases to trimming and J lost 2 bases, with 10 bases between them. Germline CDR1 GTSNPN, CDR2 SVGIG (reference sequence). CDR3 amino acids: CAWSTGRQETQYF. Here the CDR3 DNA reads TGTGCCTGGAGCACCGGGCGGCAAGAGACCCAGTACTTC.

The sample holds a few counts of this clonotype. The V and J genes are TRBV20-1 and TRBJ1-2, with a tentative D call TRBD1 (5 bases). Trimming removed 0 bases at V and 4 bases at J, with 12 bases between. Germline CDR1 DFQATT, CDR2 SNEGSKA (reference sequence). The CDR3 is 14 residues long. CDR3 amino acids: CSARDVGELYGYTF. CDR3 bases: TGCAGTGCTAGAGATGTGGGGGAACTCTATGGCTACACCTTC.

V gene TRBV7-9 combines with J gene TRBJ2-5; 9 bases fit TRBD2. The J call could be wrong; TRBJ2-7 is a better fit for the DNA end. This CDR3 contains 16 residues. In germline, CDR1 is SEHNR, CDR2 FQNEAQ (reference sequence). The CDR3 DNA sequence: TGTGCCAGCAGCTCTAAGAGCGGGGGGCTTCCCTACGAGCAGTACTTC. Translating it yields CASSSKSGGLPYEQYF.

This clonotype showed up just a few times. This chain links TRBV20-1 with TRBJ2-7; D not certain. Looked up from germline, CDR1 is DFQATT and CDR2 is SNEGSKA (reference sequence). Trimming pared 1 base from V and 7 bases from J, leaving 11 bases between. This CDR3 has 12 amino acids. CDR3 sequence reads: CSARGDVWEQYF. In nucleotides, the CDR3 is TGCAGTGCTAGAGGGGATGTCTGGGAGCAGTACTTC.

The V and J genes are TRBV6-6 and TRBJ1-5; D is undetermined. V was shortened by 6 bases and J by 11 bases, with 17 bases between the two germline ends. Germline V gene lookup returns CDR1 MNHNY and CDR2 SVGAGI (reference sequence). The CDR3 is 13 residues long. CDR3 bases: TGTGCCAGCAGCCGAAGAGGGTCGGGGACCCAGCATTTT. Translated, it gives CASSRRGSGTQHF.

The V and J genes are TRBV24-1 and TRBJ2-3, with D perhaps TRBD2 (6 bases). V shed 2 bases and J shed 2 bases, with 10 bases lying between them. CDR3 length: 15 amino acids. Germline V gives CDR1 KGHDR, CDR2 SFDVKD. The CDR3 bases are TGTGCCACCAGTGATTGGGCGGGAACCACAGATACGCAGTATTTT. Translation gives CATSDWAGTTDTQYF.

This clonotype was counted once. An end of the junction does not agree with germline; a read error may underlie this. The chain joins TRBV15 to TRBJ2-3, with D perhaps matching TRBD1 (7 bases). This CDR3 is built from 14 residues. Germline CDR1 LNHNV, CDR2 YYDKDF (reference sequence). The CDR3 reads CATSRGQGGDTRYF. The CDR3, as DNA: TGTGCCACCAGCAGAGGACAGGGAGGCGATACGCGGTATTTT.

The V gene is TRBV21-1, the J gene TRBJ2-5; the table calls TRBD2, which could not be checked here. TRBV21-1 is given as a pseudogene. This CDR3 is built from 13 residues. DNA of the CDR3: TGTGCCAGCAGCAAAACTAGCAAAGAGACCCAGTACTTC. It translates to CASSKTSKETQYF.

This clonotype was observed a handful of times. The chain is built from TRBV27 and TRBJ1-5; 8 bases are a match to TRBD1. CDR1 MNHEY and CDR2 SMNVEV come from the germline V gene (reference sequence). The CDR3 has 16 amino acids. V shed 5 bases and J 4 bases; nucleotides not matched to a gene: 10. CDR3 bases: TGTGCCAGCAGTCCCCTAGACAGGGGAGGGAATCAGCCCCAGCATTTT. Residues: CASSPLDRGGNQPQHF.

Only a few counts were recorded for this clonotype. The chain employs TRBV7-2 and TRBJ2-7; D is unresolved. Germline V gives CDR1 SGHTA, CDR2 FQGNSA. V lost 3 bases, J lost 4 bases, and 13 bases lay in between. The CDR3 runs to 14 residues. CDR3 nucleotides: TGTGCCAGCAGCTTGGCGGCGGAGTGGTACGAGCAGTACTTC. Protein product: CASSLAAEWYEQYF. Using reference TRBV7-2 and TRBJ2-7 for the parts outside the CDR3, the full variable domain is GAGVSQSPSNKVTEKGKDVELRCDPISGHTALYWYRQSLGQGLEFLIYFQGNSAPDKSGLPSDRFSAERTGGSVSTLTIQRTQQEDSAVYLCASSLAAEWYEQYFGPGTRLTVT.

CDR3 protein: CAWSFRNRLNYGYTF. The CDR3, as DNA: TGTGCCTGGAGCTTCCGGAATAGACTGAACTATGGCTACACCTTC. The V and J genes are TRBV30 and TRBJ1-2; D remains ambiguous. CDR3 length: 15 residues. V dropped 3 bases and J dropped 2 bases, with 16 bases sitting between them. The germline V gene encodes CDR1 GTSNPN and CDR2 SVGIG (reference sequence). The whole variable domain, remainder taken from reference TRBV30 and TRBJ1-2, is SQTIHQWPATLVQPVGSPLSLECTVEGTSNPNLYWYRQAAGRGLQLLFYSVGIGQISSEVPQNLSASRPQDRQFILSSKKLLLSDSGFYLCAWSFRNRLNYGYTFGSGTRLTVV.

The rearrangement links TRBV6-6 to TRBJ2-7, with D maybe TRBD2 (6 bases). Per germline, CDR1 MNHNY and CDR2 SVGAGI (reference sequence). This CDR3 is built from 14 residues. V lost 6 bases and J lost 4, with 16 bases in between. The CDR3 DNA sequence: TGTGCCAGCAGCCAGGCAGGGAGGAAATACGAGCAGTACTTC. It translates to CASSQAGRKYEQYF.

As DNA, the CDR3 is TGTGCCACCAGCAGAGGGTATCACACCGGGGAGCTGTTTTTT. Protein: CATSRGYHTGELFF. The chain joins TRBV15 to TRBJ2-2; D is undetermined. The CDR3 is 14 amino acids. CDR1 is LNHNV and CDR2 is YYDKDF in the germline V gene (reference sequence). Trimming shortened V by 1 base and J by 3 bases, and 6 bases separated the two germline ends.

V is TRBV4-1 and J is TRBJ1-3; weak D call: TRBD1 (5 bases). V was cut by 2 bases and J by 0 bases, with 14 bases left in between. The CDR3 is 17 amino acids. Germline V gene sequence: CDR1 MGHRA, CDR2 YSYEKL. This CDR3 is CASSQPGHPRSGNTIYF. The CDR3 bases are TGCGCCAGCAGCCAACCTGGACATCCTCGCTCTGGAAACACCATATATTTT.

The gene calls are TRBV4-3 and TRBJ2-3, with 9 bases that match TRBD2. The V and J ends lost 6 bases and 0 bases, in that order; junction bases with no gene match: 10. Germline V CDR1 and CDR2: LGHNA, YSLEER. There are 17 residues in the CDR3. In DNA, the CDR3 is TGCGCCAGCAGTAGGAGCGGGGGGACCTCTAGCACAGATACGCAGTATTTT. This codes for CASSRSGGTSSTDTQYF.

This clonotype appeared many times. The J gene is TRBJ2-1, the V gene TRBV7-2, with TRBD2 matching over 8 bases. The CDR3 totals 16 residues. CDR1 SGHTA and CDR2 FQGNSA come from the germline V gene. The V and J ends lost 0 bases and 0 bases, in that order; junction bases with no gene match: 1. The CDR3 loop reads CASSLARGGSYNEQFF. The CDR3, as DNA: TGTGCCAGCAGCTTAGCACGGGGGGGCTCCTACAATGAGCAGTTCTTC.

The V call is TRBV12-3 or TRBV12-4, the J call TRBJ2-7; D tentatively fits TRBD1 or TRBD2 (5 bases each). Trimming left V 3 bases short and J 4 bases short, with 19 bases between. The length of the CDR3 is 16 residues. In DNA, the CDR3 is TGTGCCAGCAGTTTCGTAGGGACGACGAGCTCTTACGAGCAGTACTTC. Protein: CASSFVGTTSSYEQYF.

This clonotype was recorded a few times. J is TRBJ2-1 and V is TRBV3-1; unclear D gene. The CDR3 extends over 13 amino acids. The germline gives CDR1 LGHDT, CDR2 YNNKEL (reference sequence). V dropped 1 base and J dropped 8 bases, with 9 bases sitting between them. The CDR3 is CASSQVSLDEQFF. In DNA, the CDR3 is TGTGCCAGCAGCCAAGTTTCGCTTGATGAGCAGTTCTTC.

This chain joins TRBV7-8 and TRBJ1-1; D is perhaps TRBD1 (6 bases). The V and J ends lost 2 bases and 3 bases respectively, with 10 bases between them. There are 14 residues in the CDR3. CDR1 SGHVS and CDR2 FQNEAQ come from the germline V gene. The CDR3 protein is CASSLTGLYTEAFF. The CDR3 DNA follows: TGTGCCAGCAGCTTAACAGGGTTGTACACTGAAGCTTTCTTT.

This clonotype has only a few counts. This chain uses TRBV9 with TRBJ2-1; 7 bases match TRBD2. The last part of the DNA fits TRBJ2-7 better; the J call may be wrong. This CDR3 has 17 residues. CDR1 SGDLS and CDR2 YYNGEE come from the germline V gene. CDR3 sequence: CASSVALGSSGYNEQYF. In DNA, the CDR3 is TGTGCCAGCAGCGTAGCTCTGGGGTCTAGCGGCTACAATGAGCAGTACTTC.

Points on this clonotype: Because the CDR3's place on the DNA is in doubt, the DNA is left out and the CDR3 is given as listed by TCRdb. The rearrangement links TRBV28 to TRBJ2-7; the tabulated D call, TRBD2, remains unverified against the DNA. CDR1 MDHEN and CDR2 SYDVKM come from the germline V gene. 17 amino acids form the CDR3, both terminal residues included. The CDR3 sequence: CASSSSRAGGPVYEQYF.

The rearrangement joins TRBV5-6 to TRBJ2-5, with TRBD2 matching over 12 bases. The CDR3 consists of 16 residues. With V trimmed by 2 bases and J by 5 bases, 7 bases remained unmatched. Germline V gives CDR1 SGHDT, CDR2 YYEEEE. The CDR3 here is CASSLTTSGSGETQYF. In DNA form, the CDR3 reads TGTGCCAGCAGCTTAACGACTAGCGGGAGTGGGGAGACCCAGTACTTC. Combining the CDR3 with reference TRBV5-6 and TRBJ2-5 gives the whole variable domain DAGVTQSPTHLIKTRGQQVTLRCSPKSGHDTVSWYQQALGQGPQFIFQYYEEEERQRGNFPDRFSGHQFPNYSSELNVNALLLGDSALYLCASSLTTSGSGETQYFGPGTRLLVL.

The chain combines TRBV20-1 with TRBJ1-4, with D possibly being TRBD1 (5 bases). CDR3 size: 13 residues. Trimming left V 4 bases short and J 5 bases short, with 11 bases between. In germline, CDR1 is DFQATT, CDR2 SNEGSKA (reference sequence). The CDR3 coding sequence is TGCAGTGCTATTCAGGGAGTAAATGAAAAACTGTTTTTT. As protein: CSAIQGVNEKLFF.

This clonotype appeared a few times. The rearrangement uses TRBV5-4 and TRBJ1-2, with D perhaps TRBD1 (6 bases). Trimming took 0 bases from V and 6 from J, leaving 9 bases between them. CDR3 length: 13 residues. CDR1 and CDR2 (germline): SGHNT, YYREEE (reference sequence). The CDR3: CASSLEQGNGYTF. The DNA for the CDR3 is TGTGCCAGCAGCTTGGAACAGGGAAATGGCTACACCTTC.